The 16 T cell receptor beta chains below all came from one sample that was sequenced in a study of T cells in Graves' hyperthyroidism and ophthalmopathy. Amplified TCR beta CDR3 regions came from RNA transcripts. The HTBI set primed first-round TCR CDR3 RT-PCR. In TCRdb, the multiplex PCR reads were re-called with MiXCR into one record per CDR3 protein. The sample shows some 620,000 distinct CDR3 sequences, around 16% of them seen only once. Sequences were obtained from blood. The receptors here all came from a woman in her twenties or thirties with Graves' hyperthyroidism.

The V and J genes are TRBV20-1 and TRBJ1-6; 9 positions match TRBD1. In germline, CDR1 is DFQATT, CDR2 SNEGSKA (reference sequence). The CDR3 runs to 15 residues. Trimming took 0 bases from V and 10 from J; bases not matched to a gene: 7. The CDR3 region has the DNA TGCAGTGCTAGAGATCGAGGGACAGGGAGGTCACCCCTCCACTTT. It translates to CSARDRGTGRSPLHF.

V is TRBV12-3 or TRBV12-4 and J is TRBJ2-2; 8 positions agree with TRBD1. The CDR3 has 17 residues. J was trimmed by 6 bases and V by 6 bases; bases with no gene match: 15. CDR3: CASSPPPGQGFSGELFF. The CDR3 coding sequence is TGTGCCAGCAGCCCCCCCCCCGGACAGGGCTTTTCCGGGGAGCTGTTTTTT.

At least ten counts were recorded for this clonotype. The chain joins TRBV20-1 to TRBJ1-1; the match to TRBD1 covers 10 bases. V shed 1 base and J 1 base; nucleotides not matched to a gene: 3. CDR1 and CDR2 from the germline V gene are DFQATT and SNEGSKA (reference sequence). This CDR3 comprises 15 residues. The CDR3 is CSARGDRGPNTEAFF. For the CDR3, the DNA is TGCAGTGCTAGAGGGGACAGGGGCCCGAACACTGAAGCTTTCTTT.

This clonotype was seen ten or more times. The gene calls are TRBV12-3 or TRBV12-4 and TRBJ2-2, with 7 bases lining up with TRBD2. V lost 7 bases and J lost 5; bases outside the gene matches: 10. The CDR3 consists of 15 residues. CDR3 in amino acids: CASTKGRGWTGELFF. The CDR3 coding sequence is TGTGCCAGCACAAAGGGGAGGGGATGGACCGGGGAGCTGTTTTTT.

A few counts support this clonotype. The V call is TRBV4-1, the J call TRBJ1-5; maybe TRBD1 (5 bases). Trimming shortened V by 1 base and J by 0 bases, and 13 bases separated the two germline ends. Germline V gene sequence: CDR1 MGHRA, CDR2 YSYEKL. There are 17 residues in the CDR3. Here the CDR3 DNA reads TGCGCCAGCAGCCAAGGCCTGAGGGGCCCTAGCAATCAGCCCCAGCATTTT. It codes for CASSQGLRGPSNQPQHF.

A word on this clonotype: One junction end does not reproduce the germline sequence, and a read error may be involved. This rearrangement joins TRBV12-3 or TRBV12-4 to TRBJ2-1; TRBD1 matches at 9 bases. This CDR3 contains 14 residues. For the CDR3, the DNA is TGTGGCAGCAGTTGGACAGGGGCGGTAAATGAGCAGTTCTTC. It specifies CGSSWTGAVNEQFF.

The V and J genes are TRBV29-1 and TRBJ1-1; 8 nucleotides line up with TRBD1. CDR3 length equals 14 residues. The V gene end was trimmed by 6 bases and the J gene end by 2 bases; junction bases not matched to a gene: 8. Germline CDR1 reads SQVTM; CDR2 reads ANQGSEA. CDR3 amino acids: CSVEKQGVNTEAFF. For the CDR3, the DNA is TGCAGCGTGGAAAAACAGGGGGTAAACACTGAAGCTTTCTTT.

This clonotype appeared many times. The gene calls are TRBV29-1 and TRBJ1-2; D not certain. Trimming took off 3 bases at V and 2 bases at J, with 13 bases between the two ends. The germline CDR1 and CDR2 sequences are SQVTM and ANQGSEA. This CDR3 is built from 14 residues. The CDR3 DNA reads TGCAGCGTTGAGGGCCAGGCAGCAAACTATGGCTACACCTTC. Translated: CSVEGQAANYGYTF.

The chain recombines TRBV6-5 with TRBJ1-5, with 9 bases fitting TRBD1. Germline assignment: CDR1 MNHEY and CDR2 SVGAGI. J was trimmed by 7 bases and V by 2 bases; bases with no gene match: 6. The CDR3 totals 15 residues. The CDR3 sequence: CASSYTQGTGQPQHF. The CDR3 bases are TGTGCCAGCAGTTACACCCAGGGGACAGGGCAGCCCCAGCATTTT.

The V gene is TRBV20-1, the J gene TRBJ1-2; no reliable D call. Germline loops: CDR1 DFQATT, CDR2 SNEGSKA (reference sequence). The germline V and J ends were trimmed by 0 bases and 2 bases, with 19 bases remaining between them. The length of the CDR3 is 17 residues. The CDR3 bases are TGCAGTGCTAGAGATCACGCAGCCCCAATCCTCAACTATGGCTACACCTTC. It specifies CSARDHAAPILNYGYTF.

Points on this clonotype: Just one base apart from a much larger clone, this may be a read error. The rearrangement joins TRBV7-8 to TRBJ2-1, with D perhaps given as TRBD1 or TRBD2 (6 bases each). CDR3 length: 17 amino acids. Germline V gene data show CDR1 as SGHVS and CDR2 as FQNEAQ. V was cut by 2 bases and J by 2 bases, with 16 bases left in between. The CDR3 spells CASSLRGRGETYNEQFF. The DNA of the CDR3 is TGTGCCAGCAGCTTACGAGGTAGGGGGGAGACCTACAATGAGCAGTTCTTC.

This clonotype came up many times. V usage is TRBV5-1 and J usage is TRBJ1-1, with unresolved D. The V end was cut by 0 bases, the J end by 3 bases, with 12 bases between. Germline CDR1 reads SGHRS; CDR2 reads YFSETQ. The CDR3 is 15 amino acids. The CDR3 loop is CASSLVPPGDTEAFF. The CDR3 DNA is TGCGCCAGCAGCTTGGTCCCACCCGGAGACACTGAAGCTTTCTTT.

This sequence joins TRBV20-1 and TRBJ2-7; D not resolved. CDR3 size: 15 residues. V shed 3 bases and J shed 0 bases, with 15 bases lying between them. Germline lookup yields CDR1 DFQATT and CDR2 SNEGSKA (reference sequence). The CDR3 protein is CSASWALGSSYEQYF. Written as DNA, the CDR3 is TGCAGTGCTAGTTGGGCTCTCGGTAGCTCCTACGAGCAGTACTTC.

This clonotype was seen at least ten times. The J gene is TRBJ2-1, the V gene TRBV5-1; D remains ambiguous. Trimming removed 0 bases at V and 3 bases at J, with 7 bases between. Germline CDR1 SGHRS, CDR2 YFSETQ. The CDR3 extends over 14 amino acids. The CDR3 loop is CASSLVGNYNEQFF. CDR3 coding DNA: TGCGCCAGCAGCTTGGTGGGGAACTACAATGAGCAGTTCTTC. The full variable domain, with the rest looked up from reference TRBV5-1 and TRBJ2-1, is KAGVTQTPRYLIKTRGQQVTLSCSPISGHRSVSWYQQTPGQGLQFLFEYFSETQRNKGNFPGRFSGRQFSNSRSEMNVSTLELGDSALYLCASSLVGNYNEQFFGPGTRLTVL.

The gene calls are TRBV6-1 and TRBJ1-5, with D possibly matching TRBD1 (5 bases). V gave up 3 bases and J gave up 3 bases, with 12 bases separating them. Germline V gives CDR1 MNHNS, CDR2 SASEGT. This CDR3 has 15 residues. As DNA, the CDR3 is TGTGCCAGCAGTGATTGGCAGGGTTACAATCAGCCCCAGCATTTT. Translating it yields CASSDWQGYNQPQHF.

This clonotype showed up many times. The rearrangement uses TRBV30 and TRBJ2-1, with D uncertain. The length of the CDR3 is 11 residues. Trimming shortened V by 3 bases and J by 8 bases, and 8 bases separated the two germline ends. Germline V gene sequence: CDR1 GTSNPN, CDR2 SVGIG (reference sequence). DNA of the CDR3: TGTGCCTGGAGATCTGTGGATGAGCAGTTCTTC. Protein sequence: CAWRSVDEQFF.